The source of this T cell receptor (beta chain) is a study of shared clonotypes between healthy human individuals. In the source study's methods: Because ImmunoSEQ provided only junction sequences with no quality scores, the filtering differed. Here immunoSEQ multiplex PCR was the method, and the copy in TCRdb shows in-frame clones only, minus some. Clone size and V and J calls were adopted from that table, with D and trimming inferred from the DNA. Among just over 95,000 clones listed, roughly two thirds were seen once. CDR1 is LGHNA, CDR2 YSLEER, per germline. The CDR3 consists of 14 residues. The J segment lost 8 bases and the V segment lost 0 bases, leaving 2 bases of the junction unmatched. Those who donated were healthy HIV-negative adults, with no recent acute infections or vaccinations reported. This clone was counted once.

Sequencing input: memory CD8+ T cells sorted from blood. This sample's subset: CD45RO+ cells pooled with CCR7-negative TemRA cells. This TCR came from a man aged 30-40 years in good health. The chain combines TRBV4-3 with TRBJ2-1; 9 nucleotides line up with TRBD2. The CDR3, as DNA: TGCGCCAGCAGCCAAGATACTAGCGGGTATGAGCAGTTCTTC. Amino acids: CASSQDTSGYEQFF.